This note documents a single TCR beta chain sequence. The target antigen is unknown. This CDR3 has 13 residues. Trimming shortened V by 3 bases and J by 5 bases, and 10 bases separated the two germline ends. Germline V gene lookup returns CDR1 LGHNA and CDR2 YNFKEQ. This entry comes from a study of T-cell reconstitution after alpha-beta-depleted transplantation in children. Study outcomes and limitations: T cells produced anew were the main source of T-cell counts and diversity one year after transplant. Some patients' high day-60 TCRbeta diversity was traced to surviving recipient T cells and thymic progenitors.

TCRbeta library construction was performed incorporating unique molecular identifiers. Via MiXCR, TCRdb re-called the PCR reads, giving one row per CDR3 protein. Here the sample spans hundreds of thousands of distinct CDR3 sequences, 10% to 15% being singletons. The source of this sequence is a girl aged 2-15 years with congenital amegakaryocytic thrombocytopenia, due to receive a stem cell transplant. The material sequenced was PBMCs, taken before TCRalphabeta/CD19-depleted stem cell transplant. The V call is TRBV4-2, the J call TRBJ2-5; D not resolved. The CDR3 nucleotides read TGTGCCAGCAGCCATAAATTGTGGGAGACCCAGTACTTC. Its translation is CASSHKLWETQYF.